The 7 T cell receptor beta chains below come from one sample, sequenced in a study of CD8 T cells in ankylosing spondylitis. TCRdb called the 5' RACE reads again in MiXCR, with one record for every CDR3 protein. The data hold 180,000 or so distinct CDR3 sequences, with approximately 10% observed a single time. Sequenced material: blood, either unsorted or a sorted T cell fraction (not recorded which). The receptor source for this set is a male donor with ankylosing spondylitis or in good health (not recorded which).

V usage is TRBV6-1 and J usage is TRBJ2-7; tentatively, D is TRBD2 (6 bases). The CDR3 is made up of 14 amino acids. V was pared by 6 bases and J by 2 bases, with 14 bases between. Germline V gene sequence: CDR1 MNHNS, CDR2 SASEGT. The CDR3: CASSSPGGAYEQYF. The CDR3 DNA reads as TGTGCCAGCAGCTCCCCCGGGGGAGCCTACGAGCAGTACTTC.

This clonotype was seen a few times. The chain couples TRBV12-3 or TRBV12-4 to TRBJ2-1, with 7 bases identical to TRBD2. The CDR3 sequence is 15 residues long. The V and J ends lost 6 bases and 4 bases, in that order; junction bases with no gene match: 9. The CDR3 region has the DNA TGTGCCAGCAGGTCTCAAGCGGGAATTTACAATGAGCAGTTCTTC. This sequence encodes CASRSQAGIYNEQFF.

This clonotype has only one observation. A much larger clone differs by one base, so this may be a read error. This rearrangement joins TRBV20-1 to TRBJ2-7; possible D gene TRBD2, 6 bases. This CDR3 region has 11 residues. Germline V lookup: CDR1 DFQATT, CDR2 SNEGSKA (reference sequence). V was clipped by 7 bases and J by 7 bases, with 14 bases between them. CDR3 nucleotides: TGCAGTGTGCTAGCGAGGGTAGAGCAGTACTTC. This translates into CSVLARVEQYF.

This clonotype was counted many times. The chain uses TRBV3-1 and TRBJ2-1; no clear D gene. The CDR3 contains 15 residues. V shed 1 base and J shed 5 bases, with 12 bases lying between them. The germline V gene encodes CDR1 LGHDT and CDR2 YNNKEL (reference sequence). The CDR3 bases are TGTGCCAGCAGCCAAGGACGCGCCAGGAACAATGAGCAGTTCTTC. It encodes CASSQGRARNNEQFF.

This clonotype was seen only a few times. V usage is TRBV20-1 and J usage is TRBJ1-5; D unresolved. The germline gives CDR1 DFQATT, CDR2 SNEGSKA (reference sequence). CDR3 length: 15 amino acids. V shed 4 bases and J shed 2 bases, with 15 bases lying between them. CDR3 residues: CSATRAREGNQPQHF. For the CDR3, the DNA is TGCAGTGCTACCCGGGCCCGGGAGGGCAATCAGCCCCAGCATTTT.

As to this clonotype: Just one base apart from a much larger clone, this may be a read error. The rearrangement joins TRBV20-1 to TRBJ2-3, with 14 bases aligning to TRBD2. CDR3 length: 16 amino acids. Germline CDR1 DFQATT, CDR2 SNEGSKA (reference sequence). Losses at the gene ends were 7 bases for V and 4 bases for J; bases not matched to a gene: 10. The CDR3 bases are TGCAGTGTTAGTGGGACTAGCGGGAGTCTCTCAGATACGCAGTATTTT. Protein product: CSVSGTSGSLSDTQYF.

Ten or more counts support this clonotype. This CDR3 is CASSHRGLAEVYEQYF. Here the CDR3 DNA reads TGTGCCAGCAGCCATAGGGGACTAGCGGAGGTTTACGAGCAGTACTTC. The V and J genes are TRBV7-2 and TRBJ2-7; TRBD2 aligns across 11 bases. The CDR3 totals 16 residues. Per germline, CDR1 SGHTA and CDR2 FQGNSA. J gave up 4 bases and V 5 bases, and 10 bases lay outside the gene matches.